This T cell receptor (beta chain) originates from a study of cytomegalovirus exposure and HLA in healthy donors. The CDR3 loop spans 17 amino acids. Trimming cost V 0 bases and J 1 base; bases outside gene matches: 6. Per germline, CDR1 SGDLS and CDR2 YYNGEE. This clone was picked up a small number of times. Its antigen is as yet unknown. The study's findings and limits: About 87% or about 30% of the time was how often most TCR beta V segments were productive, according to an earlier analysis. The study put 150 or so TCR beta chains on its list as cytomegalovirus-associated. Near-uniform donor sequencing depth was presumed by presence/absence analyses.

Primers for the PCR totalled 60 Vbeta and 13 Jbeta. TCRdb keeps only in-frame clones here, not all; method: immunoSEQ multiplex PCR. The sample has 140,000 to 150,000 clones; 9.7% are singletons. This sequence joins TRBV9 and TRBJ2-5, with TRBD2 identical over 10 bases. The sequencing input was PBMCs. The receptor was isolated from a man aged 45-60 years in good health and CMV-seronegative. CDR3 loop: CASSVGGTSGTQETQYF. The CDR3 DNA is TGTGCCAGCAGCGTAGGGGGAACTAGCGGGACCCAAGAGACCCAGTACTTC.